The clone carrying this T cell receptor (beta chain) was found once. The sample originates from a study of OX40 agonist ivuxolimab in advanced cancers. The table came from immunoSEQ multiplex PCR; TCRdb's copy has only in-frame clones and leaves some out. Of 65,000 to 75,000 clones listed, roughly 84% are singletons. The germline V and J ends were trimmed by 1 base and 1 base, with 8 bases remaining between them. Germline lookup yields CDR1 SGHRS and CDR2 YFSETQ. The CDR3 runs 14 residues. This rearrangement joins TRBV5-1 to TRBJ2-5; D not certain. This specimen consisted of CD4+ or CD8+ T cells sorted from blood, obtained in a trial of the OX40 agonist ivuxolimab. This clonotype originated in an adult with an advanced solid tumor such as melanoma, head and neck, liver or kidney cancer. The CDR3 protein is CASSLLLIQETQYF. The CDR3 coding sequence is TGCGCCAGCAGCTTGCTTCTTATCCAAGAGACCCAGTACTTC.